These 30 T cell receptor delta chains were sequenced from one sample in a study of DNA immune sequencing with unique molecular identifiers. A 32-plex genomic DNA assay used primers for all 8 TRDV and 4 TRDJ genes. In two to three barcoding PCR cycles, molecules received a 12-nucleotide UMI, then adapter PCR followed. TCRdb reprocessed the multiplex PCR reads through CATT. The sample lists 860 or so delta-chain clones, 31% seen once, with around 79% in the top ten. The sequenced material came from gamma-delta T cells from PBMCs. The origin of the receptors is a human donor in good health.

As to this clone: TCRdb shows a much larger clone's protein in place of this DNA's translation, and the two differ at residue 3, likely through a read error; the protein shown is translated from the DNA. Other DNA variants within this sample encode the same CDR3. This sequence joins TRDV3 and TRDJ2, with D unresolved. The CDR3 is 14 residues long. The germline CDR1 and CDR2 sequences are TVYSNPD and GDNSRS (reference sequence). Trimming took 5 bases from V and 1 from J, leaving 14 bases between them. The CDR3 loop reads CALSPPLLTAQLFF. The CDR3 coding sequence is TGTGCCCTTTCCCCGCCCCTTTTGACAGCACAACTCTTCTTT.

This clone was recorded a few times. A far larger clone is one nucleotide away, so this likely arose from a read error. V is TRDV1 and J is TRDJ1; D perhaps matches TRDD3 (8 bases). CDR1 and CDR2 (germline): TSWWSYY, QGS. The CDR3 runs to 23 residues. V gave up 5 bases and J gave up 0 bases, with 37 bases separating them. The CDR3 spells CALGSPSLPLNWGLALYTDKLIF. DNA of the CDR3: TGTGCTCTTGGGTCCCCTTCCCTTCCTCTCAACTGGGGGCTCGCCTTGTACACCGATAAACTCATCTTT.

As for this clone: TCRdb's listed protein matches a much larger clone and diverges from this DNA's translation at residue 10, likely through a read error; the protein shown comes from the DNA. The chain joins TRDV3 to TRDJ1, with 10 bases aligning to TRDD3. Germline assignment: CDR1 TVYSNPD and CDR2 GDNSRS (reference sequence). Trimming cost V 1 base and J 3 bases; bases outside gene matches: 11. This CDR3 comprises 16 residues. Here the CDR3 DNA reads TGTGCCTTTATTGCCGGGGGATACGAGGCACCCGATAAACTCATCTTT. This encodes CAFIAGGYEAPDKLIF.

In this sample, this clone turned up a few times. The rearrangement links TRDV2 to TRDJ3, with 9 bases aligning to TRDD3. The germline V gene encodes CDR1 GEAIGNYY and CDR2 EKD. With 0 bases clipped from V and 0 bases from J, the junction kept 14 bases outside the gene matches. The CDR3 extends over 22 amino acids. CDR3 in DNA: TGTGCCTGTGACACCTTCGATCTCCTTACTGGGGGACGCTCCTGGGACACCCGACAGATGTTTTTC. Translating it yields CACDTFDLLTGGRSWDTRQMFF.

This clone appeared a single time. This DNA's translation and the protein TCRdb lists, from a much larger clone, do not match at residue 7, likely due to a read error; the protein shown is translated from the DNA. The chain combines TRDV1 with TRDJ1, with 9 bases aligning to TRDD3. Germline trimming cut 0 bases from V and 0 bases from J; bases unmatched to any gene: 26. This CDR3 comprises 24 residues. Germline CDR1 is TSWWSYY and CDR2 is QGS. The CDR3 nucleotides are TGTGCTCTTGGGGAACTGTTTAGAGGTCACCCGCTGGGGGATCGAGGAAGGTACACCGATAAACTCATCTTT. Its protein product is CALGELFRGHPLGDRGRYTDKLIF.

This clone was detected only a few times. A single base is all that separates this from a far larger clone, so a read error is likely. This CDR3 is also generated by other DNA sequences in the sample. The chain combines TRDV2 with TRDJ1; 8 bases fit TRDD3. CDR3 size: 20 residues. CDR1 is GEAIGNYY, CDR2 EKD, per germline. CDR3: CASPPTITGGTTLNTDKLIF. The CDR3 coding sequence is TGTGCCTCCCCACCTACAATTACTGGGGGGACTACCCTTAACACCGACAAACTCATCTTT.

In the case of this clone: This likely came from a read error, as a far larger clone is one base away. V usage is TRDV1 and J usage is TRDJ1; perhaps TRDD3 as D (8 bases). V dropped 5 bases and J dropped 0 bases, with 37 bases sitting between them. Germline CDR1 TSWWSYY, CDR2 QGS. CDR3 size: 23 residues. The CDR3 spells CALGSPSLPLYWGLPLYTDKLIF. CDR3 bases: TGTGCTCTTGGGTCCCCTTCCCTTCCTCTCTACTGGGGGCTCCCCTTGTACACCGATAAACTCATCTTT.

There are a few counts of this clone. TCRdb attributes to this sequence the protein of a much larger clone, which differs from the DNA translation at residue 5; a read error is likely, and the protein displayed is translated from the DNA. The V gene is TRDV2, the J gene TRDJ1; unclear D gene. V lost 3 bases and J lost 9, with 19 bases in between. Per germline, CDR1 GEAIGNYY and CDR2 EKD. The CDR3 runs to 14 residues. CDR3 DNA sequence: TGTGCCTGTGACTCTGTAGAGGTCAGGCGGGAACTCATCTTT. Protein: CACDSVEVRRELIF.

This clone was found once. This likely reflects a read error, since a far larger clone is one base away. Other DNA sequences in this specimen translate into the identical CDR3. The rearrangement joins TRDV2 to TRDJ1; no reliable D call. The CDR3 is 14 residues long. Per germline, CDR1 GEAIGNYY and CDR2 EKD. The CDR3 is CACDTVEVRRELIF. The DNA of the CDR3 is TGTGCTTGTGACACTGTAGAGGTCAGGCGGGAACTCATCTTT.

This clone was recorded a few times. This DNA's translation and the protein TCRdb lists, from a much larger clone, do not match at residue 6, likely due to a read error; the protein shown is translated from the DNA. The chain recombines TRDV3 with TRDJ2; D unresolved. Germline V gives CDR1 TVYSNPD, CDR2 GDNSRS (reference sequence). This CDR3 is 14 amino acids long. V gave up 2 bases and J gave up 1 base, with 11 bases separating them. CDR3 loop: CAFSPSLLTAQLFF. The CDR3 nucleotides read TGTGCCTTTTCCCCGTCCCTTTTGACAGCACAACTCTTCTTT.

This clone has a handful of counts. V gene TRDV2 combines with J gene TRDJ1; D is possibly TRDD3 (5 bases). The CDR3 loop spans 17 amino acids. Germline assignment: CDR1 GEAIGNYY and CDR2 EKD. Trimming left V 2 bases short and J 0 bases short, with 18 bases between. The CDR3 nucleotides read TGTGCCTGTGACATTATAGGGACCGGGATTAACACCGATAAACTCATCTTT. This encodes CACDIIGTGINTDKLIF.

This clone is a singleton in its sample. A far larger clone is one nucleotide away, so this likely arose from a read error. The rearrangement links TRDV2 to TRDJ1, with 10 bases lining up with TRDD3. CDR1 and CDR2 from the germline V gene are GEAIGNYY and EKD. The length of the CDR3 is 17 residues. V trimming: 3 bases; J trimming: 0 bases; junction bases outside the gene matches: 9. DNA of the CDR3: TGTGCCTGTGACGTACTGGGGGATTTCGAGTACACCGATAAACTCATCTTT. This translates into CACDVLGDFEYTDKLIF.

Of note for this clone: A far more abundant clone sits one base away, making this likely a read error. The chain employs TRDV2 and TRDJ1; 10 bases are shared with TRDD3. CDR3 length: 17 residues. Germline V CDR1 and CDR2: GEAIGNYY, EKD. CDR3 in DNA: TGTGCCTGTGACGTACTGGGGGATTTCGCGTACACCGGTAAACTCATCTTT. It translates to CACDVLGDFAYTGKLIF.

A word on this clone: It differs at one base from a far larger clone, so likely a read error. Other DNA sequences of this sample code for an identical CDR3. The rearrangement uses TRDV2 and TRDJ1; D is undetermined. The CDR3 contains 16 residues. Germline loops: CDR1 GEAIGNYY, CDR2 EKD. CDR3 nucleotide sequence: TGTGCTTGTGACACCGTAACTCCCAATCGGTCCGATAAACTCATCTTT. Encoded protein: CACDTVTPNRSDKLIF.

Regarding this clone: The TCRdb protein, from a much larger clone, departs from this DNA's translation at residue 15, likely by read error; the protein shown derives from the DNA. The V and J genes are TRDV1 and TRDJ1; 7 nucleotides line up with TRDD3. The V gene end was trimmed by 5 bases and the J gene end by 1 base; junction bases not matched to a gene: 40. This CDR3 contains 26 residues. Germline V gene lookup returns CDR1 TSWWSYY and CDR2 QGS. The CDR3, as DNA: TGTGCTCTTGGGCATGGAGAGTGCCTTCTTCTGCTAGCTACTGCGGGATACAAATTCTCCACCGATAAACTCATCTTT. Its protein product is CALGHGECLLLLATAGYKFSTDKLIF.

The sample holds a few counts of this clone. The chain joins TRDV3 to TRDJ1; the match to TRDD3 covers 8 bases. V lost 4 bases and J lost 0; bases outside the gene matches: 28. Germline CDR1 reads TVYSNPD; CDR2 reads GDNSRS (reference sequence). This CDR3 has 21 amino acids. In DNA, the CDR3 is TGTGCCTCCAGGATCCTGAACTTATTTATGGGGATACCGATGTACACCGATAAACTCATCTTT. Its protein product is CASRILNLFMGIPMYTDKLIF.

This clone turned up a few times. This likely traces to a read error, being one base from a far larger clone. Other DNA sequences within the sample encode an identical CDR3. The chain joins TRDV1 to TRDJ1; 11 bases match TRDD3. This CDR3 contains 26 residues. Germline V lookup: CDR1 TSWWSYY, CDR2 QGS. V dropped 5 bases and J dropped 1; count of bases not matched to a gene: 36. CDR3 DNA sequence: TGTGCTCTTGGGCATGGAGAGTGCCTTCTTCTGCTAGCTACTGGGGGATATAAATTCTCCACCGATAAACTCATCTTT. This gives the protein CALGHGECLLLLATGGYKFSTDKLIF.

Notes on this clone: This probably arose from a read error, given a far larger clone one base away. The rearrangement uses TRDV1 and TRDJ1, with 7 bases identical to TRDD3. Losses at the gene ends were 5 bases for V and 1 base for J; bases not matched to a gene: 40. CDR1 and CDR2 from the germline V gene are TSWWSYY and QGS. The CDR3 extends over 26 amino acids. This CDR3 reads CALGHGECLLLLATGEYKFSTDKLIF. The CDR3 coding sequence is TGTGCTCTTGGGCATGGAGAGTGCCTTCTTCTGCTAGCTACTGGGGAATACAAATTCTCCACCGATAAACTCATCTTT.

Worth noting for this clone: With a far larger clone one base away, a read error is the likely cause. Other DNA sequences in the sample encode the same CDR3. This chain joins TRDV1 and TRDJ1; possible D gene TRDD3, 5 bases. There are 24 residues in the CDR3. The ends were cut back, 0 bases at V and 0 bases at J, with 35 bases in the middle. The germline gives CDR1 TSWWSYY, CDR2 QGS. The CDR3, as DNA: TGTGCTCTTGGGGAACTGTCTAGAGGTCACCCGCTGGGAGATCGAGGAAGGTACACCGATAAACTCATCTTT. Its translation is CALGELSRGHPLGDRGRYTDKLIF.

With respect to this clone: The mismatch at residue 7 between this DNA's translation and the TCRdb protein of a much larger clone likely reflects a read error; the protein shown is translated from the DNA. The V gene is TRDV1, the J gene TRDJ1; 9 nucleotides agree with TRDD3. The CDR3 runs 24 residues. Germline CDR1 reads TSWWSYY; CDR2 reads QGS. With V trimmed by 0 bases and J by 0 bases, 26 bases remained unmatched. CDR3 DNA sequence: TGTGCTCTTGGGGAACTGTGTAGAGGTCACCCGCTGGGGGATCGAGGAAGGTACACCGATAAACTCATCTTT. Translated, it gives CALGELCRGHPLGDRGRYTDKLIF.

This clone is judged large. This chain connects TRDV3 to TRDJ1; 11 bases agree with TRDD3. Unmatched junction bases numbered 11, after V lost 3 bases and J lost 11 bases. This CDR3 region has 13 residues. Germline values: CDR1 TVYSNPD, CDR2 GDNSRS (reference sequence). The CDR3, as DNA: TGTGCCTTCTCATACTGGGGGATAGATGGCCTCATCTTT. Translated: CAFSYWGIDGLIF.

The sample holds one count of this clone. Translating this DNA gives a protein that differs at residue 10 from the TCRdb one, which belongs to a much larger clone; a read error is likely, and the protein shown is this translation. The genes are TRDV2 and TRDJ1; D unclear. The CDR3 is made up of 14 amino acids. Germline V gene sequence: CDR1 GEAIGNYY, CDR2 EKD. The ends were cut back, 1 base at V and 9 bases at J, with 17 bases in the middle. The CDR3 nucleotides are TGTGCCTGTGACACTGTAGAGGTCAGGCTGGAACTCATCTTT. Residues: CACDTVEVRLELIF.

In the case of this clone: TCRdb's entry gives the protein of a much larger clone, which mismatches this DNA's translation at residue 10, likely from a read error; the protein reported here is translated from the DNA. The chain recombines TRDV2 with TRDJ1; D unresolved. V was clipped by 1 base and J by 9 bases, with 17 bases between them. This CDR3 is 14 amino acids long. CDR1 is GEAIGNYY, CDR2 EKD, per germline. CDR3 in DNA: TGTGCCTGTGACACTGTAGAGGTCAGGCAGGAACTCATCTTT. Protein: CACDTVEVRQELIF.

A remark on this clone: A single base is all that separates this from a far larger clone, so a read error is likely. The genes are TRDV1 and TRDJ1, with D possibly being TRDD3 (8 bases). This CDR3 has 22 residues. Germline CDR1 reads TSWWSYY; CDR2 reads QGS. For the CDR3, the DNA is TGTGCTCTTGGGGAAGATGGGGGTTTCCTACGACTGGGGGTCCTGTACACCGATAAACTCACCTTT. This sequence encodes CALGEDGGFLRLGVLYTDKLTF.

The sample holds a few counts of this clone. Given a far larger clone just one base away, this is likely a sequencing read error. The sample carries other DNA sequences with the same CDR3. Here the CDR3 DNA reads TGTGCCTGTGAGGCCTTGGGTGAAGCTCAGAACACCGATAAACTCATCTTC. It is translated as CACEALGEAQNTDKLIF. The chain combines TRDV2 with TRDJ1; D gene ambiguous. The CDR3 has 17 residues. The germline gives CDR1 GEAIGNYY, CDR2 EKD.

This clone showed up just a few times. The translation of this DNA and the TCRdb protein of a much larger clone differ at residue 21, probably owing to a read error; the protein shown here is translated from the DNA. This chain links TRDV1 with TRDJ1, with 12 bases matching TRDD3. This CDR3 has 26 amino acids. Trimming took 5 bases from V and 3 from J; bases not matched to a gene: 37. Germline CDR1 reads TSWWSYY; CDR2 reads QGS. CDR3 region: CALGHGECLLLLATGGYKFSSDKLIF. Written as DNA, the CDR3 is TGTGCTCTTGGGCATGGAGAGTGCCTTCTTCTGCTAGCTACTGGGGGATACAAATTCTCCTCCGATAAACTCATCTTT.

Concerning this clone itself: The TCRdb protein, from a much larger clone, departs from this DNA's translation at residue 5, likely by read error; the protein shown derives from the DNA. The chain recombines TRDV3 with TRDJ1; 10 bases map to TRDD3. The length of the CDR3 is 19 residues. Trimming removed 2 bases from V and 7 bases from J; junction bases left unmatched: 25. Germline CDR1 reads TVYSNPD; CDR2 reads GDNSRS (reference sequence). CDR3 coding DNA: TGTGCCTTTTCGGTACCAATGCTCTCTGGGGGATATGCCCTGGGTAAACTCATCTTT. Its translation: CAFSVPMLSGGYALGKLIF.

A word on this clone: A far more abundant clone sits one base away, making this likely a read error. The rearrangement uses TRDV1 and TRDJ1, with 13 bases lining up with TRDD3. With 2 bases clipped from V and 3 bases from J, the junction kept 30 bases outside the gene matches. Germline CDR1 TSWWSYY, CDR2 QGS. The CDR3 is made up of 25 amino acids. CDR3 sequence: CALGEGSYRSSYWGIRGFQADKLIF. As DNA, the CDR3 is TGTGCTCTTGGGGAAGGGTCCTACCGGTCGTCGTACTGGGGGATACGAGGGTTTCAGGCCGATAAACTCATCTTT.

Of note for this clone: The protein that TCRdb holds for this DNA derives from a much larger clone and differs from the translated DNA at residue 11, which likely indicates a read error; the protein shown here is translated from the DNA. The chain is built from TRDV3 and TRDJ1; 10 nucleotides agree with TRDD3. V dropped 1 base and J dropped 4; count of bases not matched to a gene: 12. The CDR3 spans 16 residues. Germline V CDR1 and CDR2: TVYSNPD, GDNSRS (reference sequence). The CDR3 coding sequence is TGTGCCTTTATTGCCGGGGGATACGAGGTACGCGATAAACTCATCTTT. It specifies CAFIAGGYEVRDKLIF.

To note about this clone: Given a far larger clone just one base away, this is likely a sequencing read error. Different DNA sequences within this sample yield the same CDR3. The chain uses TRDV3 and TRDJ1, with 8 bases identical to TRDD3. CDR3 length: 18 residues. The V and J ends lost 2 bases and 0 bases, in that order; junction bases with no gene match: 17. Germline V lookup: CDR1 TVYSNPD, CDR2 GDNSRS (reference sequence). The CDR3 loop reads CAFEGTGVLGADTDKLIF. The CDR3 bases are TGTGCCTTTGAGGGGACGGGTGTACTGGGGGCAGACACCGATAAACTCATCTTT.